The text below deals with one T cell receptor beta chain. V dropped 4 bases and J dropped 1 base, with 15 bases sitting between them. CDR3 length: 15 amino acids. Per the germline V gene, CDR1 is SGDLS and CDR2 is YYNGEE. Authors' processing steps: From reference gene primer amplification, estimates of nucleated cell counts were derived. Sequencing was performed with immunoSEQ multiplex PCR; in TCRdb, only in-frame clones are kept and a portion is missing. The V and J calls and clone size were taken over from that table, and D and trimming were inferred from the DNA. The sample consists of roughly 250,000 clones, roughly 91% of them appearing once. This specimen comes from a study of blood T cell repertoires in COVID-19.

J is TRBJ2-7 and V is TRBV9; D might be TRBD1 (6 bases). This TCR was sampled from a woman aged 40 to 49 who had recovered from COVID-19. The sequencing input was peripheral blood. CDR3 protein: CASSHNQGRSYEQYF. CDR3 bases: TGTGCCAGCAGCCACAACCAGGGGAGATCCTACGAGCAGTACTTC.